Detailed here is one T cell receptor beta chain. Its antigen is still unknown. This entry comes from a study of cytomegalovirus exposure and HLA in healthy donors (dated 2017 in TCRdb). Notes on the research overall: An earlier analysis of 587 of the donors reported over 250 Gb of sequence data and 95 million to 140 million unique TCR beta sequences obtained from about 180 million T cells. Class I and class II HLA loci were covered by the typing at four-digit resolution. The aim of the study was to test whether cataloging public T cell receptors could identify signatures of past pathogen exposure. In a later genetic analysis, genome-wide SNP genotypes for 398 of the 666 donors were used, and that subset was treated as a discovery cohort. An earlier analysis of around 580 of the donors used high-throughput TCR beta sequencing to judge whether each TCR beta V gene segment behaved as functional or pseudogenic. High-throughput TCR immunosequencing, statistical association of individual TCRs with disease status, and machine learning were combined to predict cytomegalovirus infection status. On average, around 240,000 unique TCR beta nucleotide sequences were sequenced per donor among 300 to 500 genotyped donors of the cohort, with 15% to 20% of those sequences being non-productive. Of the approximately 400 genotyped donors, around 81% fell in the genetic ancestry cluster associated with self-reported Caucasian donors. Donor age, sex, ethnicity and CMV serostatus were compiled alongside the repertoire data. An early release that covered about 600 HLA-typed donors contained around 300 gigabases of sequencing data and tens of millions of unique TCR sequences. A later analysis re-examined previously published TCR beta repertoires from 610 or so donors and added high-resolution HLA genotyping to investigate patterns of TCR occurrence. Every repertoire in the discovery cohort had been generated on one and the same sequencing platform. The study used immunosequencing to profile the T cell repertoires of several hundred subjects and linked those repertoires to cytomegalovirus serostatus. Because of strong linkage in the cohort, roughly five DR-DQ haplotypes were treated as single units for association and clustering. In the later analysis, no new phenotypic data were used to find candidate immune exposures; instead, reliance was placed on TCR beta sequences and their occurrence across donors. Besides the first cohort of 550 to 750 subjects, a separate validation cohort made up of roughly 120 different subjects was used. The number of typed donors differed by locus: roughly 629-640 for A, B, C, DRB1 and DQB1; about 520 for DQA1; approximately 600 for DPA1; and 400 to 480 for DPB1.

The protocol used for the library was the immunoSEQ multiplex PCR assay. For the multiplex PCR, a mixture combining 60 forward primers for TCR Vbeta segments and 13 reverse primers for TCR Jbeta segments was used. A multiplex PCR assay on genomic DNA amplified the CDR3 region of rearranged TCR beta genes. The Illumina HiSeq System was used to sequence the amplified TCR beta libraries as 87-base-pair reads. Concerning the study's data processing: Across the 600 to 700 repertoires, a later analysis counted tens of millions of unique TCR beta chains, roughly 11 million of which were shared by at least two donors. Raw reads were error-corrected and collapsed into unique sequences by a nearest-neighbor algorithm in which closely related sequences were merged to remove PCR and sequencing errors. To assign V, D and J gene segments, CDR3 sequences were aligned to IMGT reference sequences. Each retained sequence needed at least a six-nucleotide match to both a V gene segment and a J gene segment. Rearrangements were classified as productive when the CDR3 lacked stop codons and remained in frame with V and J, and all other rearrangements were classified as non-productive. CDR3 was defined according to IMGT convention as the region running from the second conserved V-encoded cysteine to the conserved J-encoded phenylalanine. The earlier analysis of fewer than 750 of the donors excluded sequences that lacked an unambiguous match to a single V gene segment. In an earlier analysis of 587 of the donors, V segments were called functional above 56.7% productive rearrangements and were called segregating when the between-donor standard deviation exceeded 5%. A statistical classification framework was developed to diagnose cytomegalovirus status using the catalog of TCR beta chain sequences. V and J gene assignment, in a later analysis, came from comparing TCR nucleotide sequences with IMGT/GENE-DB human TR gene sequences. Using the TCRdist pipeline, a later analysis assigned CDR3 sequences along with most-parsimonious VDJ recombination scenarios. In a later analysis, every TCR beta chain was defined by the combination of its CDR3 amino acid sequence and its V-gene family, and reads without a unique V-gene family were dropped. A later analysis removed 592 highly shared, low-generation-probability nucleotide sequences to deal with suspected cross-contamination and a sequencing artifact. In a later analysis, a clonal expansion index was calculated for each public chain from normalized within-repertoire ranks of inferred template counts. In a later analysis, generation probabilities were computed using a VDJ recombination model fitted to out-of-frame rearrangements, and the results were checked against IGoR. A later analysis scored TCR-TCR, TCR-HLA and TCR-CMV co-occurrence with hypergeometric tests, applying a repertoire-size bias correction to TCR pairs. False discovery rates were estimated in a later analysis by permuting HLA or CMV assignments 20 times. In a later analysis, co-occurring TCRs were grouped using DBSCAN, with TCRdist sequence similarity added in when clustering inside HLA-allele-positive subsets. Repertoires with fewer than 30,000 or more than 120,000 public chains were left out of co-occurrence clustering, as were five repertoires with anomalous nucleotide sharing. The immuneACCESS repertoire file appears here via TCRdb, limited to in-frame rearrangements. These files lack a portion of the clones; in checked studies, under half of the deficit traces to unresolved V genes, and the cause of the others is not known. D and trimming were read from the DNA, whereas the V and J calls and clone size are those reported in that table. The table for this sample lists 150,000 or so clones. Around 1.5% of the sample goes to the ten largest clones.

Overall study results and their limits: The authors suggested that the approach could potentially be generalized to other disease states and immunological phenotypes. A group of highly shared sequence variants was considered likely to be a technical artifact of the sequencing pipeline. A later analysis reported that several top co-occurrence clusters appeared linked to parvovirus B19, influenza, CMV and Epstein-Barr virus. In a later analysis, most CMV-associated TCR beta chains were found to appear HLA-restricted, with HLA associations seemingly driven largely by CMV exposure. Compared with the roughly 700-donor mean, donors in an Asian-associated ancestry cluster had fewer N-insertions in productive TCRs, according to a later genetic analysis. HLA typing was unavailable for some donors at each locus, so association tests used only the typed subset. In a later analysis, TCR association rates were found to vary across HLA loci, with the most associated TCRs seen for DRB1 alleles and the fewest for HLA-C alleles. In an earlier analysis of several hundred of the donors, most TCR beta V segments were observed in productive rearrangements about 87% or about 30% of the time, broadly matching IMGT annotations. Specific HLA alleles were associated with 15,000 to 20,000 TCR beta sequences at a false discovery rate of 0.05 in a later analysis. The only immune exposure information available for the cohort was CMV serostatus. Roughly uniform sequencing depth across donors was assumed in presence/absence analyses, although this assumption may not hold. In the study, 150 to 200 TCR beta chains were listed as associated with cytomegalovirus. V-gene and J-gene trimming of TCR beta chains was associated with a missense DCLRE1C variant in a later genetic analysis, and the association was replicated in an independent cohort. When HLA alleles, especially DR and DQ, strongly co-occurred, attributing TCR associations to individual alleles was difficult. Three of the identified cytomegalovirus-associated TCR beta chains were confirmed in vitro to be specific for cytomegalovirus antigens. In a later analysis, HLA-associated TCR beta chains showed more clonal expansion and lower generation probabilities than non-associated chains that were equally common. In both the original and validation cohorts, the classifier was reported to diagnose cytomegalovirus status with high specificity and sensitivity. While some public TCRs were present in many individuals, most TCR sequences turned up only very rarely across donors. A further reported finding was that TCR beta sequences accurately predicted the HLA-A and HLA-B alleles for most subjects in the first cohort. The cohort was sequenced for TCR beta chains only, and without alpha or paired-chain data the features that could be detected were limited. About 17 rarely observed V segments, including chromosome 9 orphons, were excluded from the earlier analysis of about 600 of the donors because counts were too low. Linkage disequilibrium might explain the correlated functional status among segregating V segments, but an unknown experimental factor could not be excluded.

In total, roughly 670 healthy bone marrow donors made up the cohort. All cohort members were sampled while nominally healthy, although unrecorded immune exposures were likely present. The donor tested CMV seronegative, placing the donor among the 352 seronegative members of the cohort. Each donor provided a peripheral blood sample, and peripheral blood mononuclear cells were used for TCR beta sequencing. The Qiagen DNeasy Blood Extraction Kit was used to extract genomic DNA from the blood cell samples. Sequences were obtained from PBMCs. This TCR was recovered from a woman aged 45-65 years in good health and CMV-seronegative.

The CDR3: CASTLLGTRRETQYF. The nucleotide sequence reads as follows: TGTGCCAGCACCTTACTCGGGACTAGACGAGAGACCCAGTACTTC. This chain is built from TRBV2 and TRBJ2-5; TRBD2 aligns with 8 central bases. Taken from cysteine to phenylalanine, the CDR3 has 15 residues. The retained sequence is limited to the CDR3, 45 bases, with the frame set at the first base. V and J are trimmed by 7 bases and 4 bases, and the gene matches miss 11 bases of the junction. CDR1 SNHLY and CDR2 FYNNEI were looked up in the germline V gene.